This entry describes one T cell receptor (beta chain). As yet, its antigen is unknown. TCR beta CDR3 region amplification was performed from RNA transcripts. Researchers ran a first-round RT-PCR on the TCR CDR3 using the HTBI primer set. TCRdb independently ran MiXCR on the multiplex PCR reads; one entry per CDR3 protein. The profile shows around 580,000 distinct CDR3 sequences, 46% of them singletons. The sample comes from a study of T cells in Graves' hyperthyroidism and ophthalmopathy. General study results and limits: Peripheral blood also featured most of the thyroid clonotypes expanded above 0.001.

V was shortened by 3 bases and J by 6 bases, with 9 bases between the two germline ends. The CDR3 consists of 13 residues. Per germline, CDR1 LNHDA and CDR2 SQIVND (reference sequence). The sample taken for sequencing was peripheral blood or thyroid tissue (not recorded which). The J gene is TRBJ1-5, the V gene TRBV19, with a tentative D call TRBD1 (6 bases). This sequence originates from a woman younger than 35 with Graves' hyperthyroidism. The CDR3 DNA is TGTGCCAGTAGTATGGGGGGGCTTCAGCCCCAGCATTTT. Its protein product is CASSMGGLQPQHF.